These T cell receptor beta chains were read from a single sample in a study of response to subunit inactivated influenza vaccine. TCRdb fed the RT-PCR reads into MiXCR, producing one record per CDR3 protein. This table has around 850,000 distinct CDR3 sequences, less than 20% appearing once. Here the sequenced sample was PBMCs from blood, taken around 5 days after vaccination. The receptors originated from a man over 45 who received an inactivated influenza vaccine. CDR3s include the opening cysteine and the closing phenylalanine or tryptophan. The D gene is left open where the match is weak. A row's size may be missing; if present it is once, few, many or a size class.

clone size: -
V gene: TRBV7-8
D gene: -
J gene: TRBJ1-5
CDR3 protein: CASSTRDNSNQPQHF
CDR3 DNA: TGTGCCAGCAGCACAAGGGACAATAGCAATCAGCCCCAGCATTTT

clone size: many
V gene: TRBV7-2
D gene: -
J gene: TRBJ1-5
CDR3 protein: CASSSDWQPQHF
CDR3 DNA: TGTGCCAGCAGCTCCGATTGGCAGCCCCAGCATTTT

clone size: -
V gene: TRBV6-4
D gene: -
J gene: TRBJ2-3
CDR3 protein: CASSPTPFGGSDTQYF
CDR3 DNA: TGTGCCAGCAGTCCCACCCCTTTCGGGGGTTCAGATACGCAGTATTTT

clone size: many
V gene: TRBV29-1
D gene: -
J gene: TRBJ2-7
CDR3 protein: CSVFVAAEQYF
CDR3 DNA: TGCAGCGTTTTTGTGGCCGCCGAGCAGTACTTC

clone size: -
V gene: TRBV5-1
D gene: -
J gene: TRBJ1-6
CDR3 protein: CASSDPTYNSPLHF
CDR3 DNA: TGCGCCAGCAGCGACCCCACCTATAATTCACCCCTCCACTTT

clone size: few
V gene: TRBV20-1
D gene: -
J gene: TRBJ2-7
CDR3 protein: CSALREHSYEQYF
CDR3 DNA: TGCAGTGCTCTCCGGGAACATTCCTACGAGCAGTACTTC

clone size: many
V gene: TRBV6-5
D gene: -
J gene: TRBJ1-1
CDR3 protein: CASSIPKDTEAFF
CDR3 DNA: TGTGCCAGCAGTATACCTAAGGACACTGAAGCTTTCTTT

clone size: few
V gene: TRBV27
D gene: -
J gene: TRBJ2-6
CDR3 protein: CASSYLGFSGANVLTF
CDR3 DNA: TGTGCCAGCAGTTACTTGGGATTCTCTGGGGCCAACGTCCTGACTTTC

clone size: few
V gene: TRBV5-1
D gene: TRBD1
J gene: TRBJ2-1
CDR3 protein: CASRGQGGFLMHQFF
CDR3 DNA: TGCGCCAGCAGGGGACAGGGGGGCTTCCTGATGCACCAGTTCTTC

clone size: -
V gene: TRBV5-1
D gene: TRBD1
J gene: TRBJ2-3
CDR3 protein: CASRKQGGSTDTQYF
CDR3 DNA: TGCGCCAGCAGGAAACAGGGGGGAAGCACAGATACGCAGTATTTT

clone size: few
V gene: TRBV12-3/TRBV12-4
D gene: -
J gene: TRBJ2-2
CDR3 protein: CASSVGRRNTGELFF
CDR3 DNA: TGTGCCAGCAGTGTCGGGAGAAGGAACACCGGGGAGCTGTTTTTT

clone size: -
V gene: TRBV23-1
D gene: TRBD1
J gene: TRBJ2-7
CDR3 protein: CASRTGFEQYF
CDR3 DNA: TGCGCCAGCAGGACAGGGTTCGAGCAGTACTTC

clone size: few
V gene: TRBV19
D gene: -
J gene: TRBJ2-2
CDR3 protein: CASSRGLARIGELFF
CDR3 DNA: TGTGCCAGTAGTAGGGGCCTAGCAAGAATAGGGGAGCTGTTTTTT

clone size: -
V gene: TRBV11-2
D gene: -
J gene: TRBJ2-2
CDR3 protein: CASSYKGGTGELFF
CDR3 DNA: TGTGCCAGCAGCTACAAAGGGGGCACCGGGGAGCTGTTTTTT

clone size: many
V gene: TRBV7-2
D gene: -
J gene: TRBJ2-3
CDR3 protein: CASSLQGDTQYF
CDR3 DNA: TGCGCCAGCAGCTTGCAGGGAGATACGCAGTATTTT

clone size: few
V gene: TRBV7-2
D gene: -
J gene: TRBJ2-7
CDR3 protein: CASSLPRQEKYF
CDR3 DNA: TGTGCCAGCAGCTTACCCAGACAGGAAAAGTACTTC

clone size: few
V gene: TRBV15
D gene: TRBD2
J gene: TRBJ2-1
CDR3 protein: CATSRGLAGRSRYNEQFF
CDR3 DNA: TGTGCCACCAGCAGGGGACTAGCGGGGCGTTCAAGGTACAATGAGCAGTTCTTC

clone size: -
V gene: TRBV10-3
D gene: -
J gene: TRBJ2-7
CDR3 protein: CAISEMGRGISYEQYF
CDR3 DNA: TGTGCCATCAGTGAGATGGGCAGGGGTATCTCCTACGAGCAGTACTTC

clone size: many
V gene: TRBV20-1
D gene: -
J gene: TRBJ2-7
CDR3 protein: CSASGTLYEQYF
CDR3 DNA: TGCAGTGCTTCCGGGACACTCTACGAGCAGTACTTC

clone size: few
V gene: TRBV5-1
D gene: TRBD1
J gene: TRBJ1-2
CDR3 protein: CASGPGTGGYGYTF
CDR3 DNA: TGCGCCAGCGGTCCCGGGACAGGGGGCTATGGCTACACCTTC

clone size: -
V gene: TRBV25-1
D gene: -
J gene: TRBJ1-4
CDR3 protein: CASSWNNEKLFF
CDR3 DNA: TGTGCCAGCAGTTGGAATAATGAAAAACTGTTTTTT

clone size: -
V gene: TRBV30
D gene: TRBD1
J gene: TRBJ1-5
CDR3 protein: CAWSRGPINQPQHF
CDR3 DNA: TGTGCCTGGAGCAGGGGGCCCATCAATCAGCCCCAGCATTTT

clone size: few
V gene: TRBV6-1
D gene: -
J gene: TRBJ2-2
CDR3 protein: CASSPTVPNTGELFF
CDR3 DNA: TGTGCCAGCAGTCCCACAGTCCCGAACACCGGGGAGCTGTTTTTT

clone size: few
V gene: TRBV27
D gene: TRBD1
J gene: TRBJ2-3
CDR3 protein: CASKGTATQYF
CDR3 DNA: TGTGCCAGCAAGGGGACAGCTACGCAGTATTTT

clone size: many
V gene: TRBV12-3/TRBV12-4
D gene: -
J gene: TRBJ2-7
CDR3 protein: CASSRGASYEQYF
CDR3 DNA: TGTGCCAGCTCGAGGGGGGCCTCCTACGAGCAGTACTTC

clone size: -
V gene: TRBV6-1
D gene: -
J gene: TRBJ2-2
CDR3 protein: CASSRLGENTGELFF
CDR3 DNA: TGTGCCAGCAGCCGCCTGGGGGAGAACACCGGGGAGCTGTTTTTT

clone size: -
V gene: TRBV4-2
D gene: -
J gene: TRBJ2-1
CDR3 protein: CASSLVALGVNEQFF
CDR3 DNA: TGTGCCAGCAGCTTGGTAGCCTTGGGAGTCAATGAGCAGTTCTTC

clone size: -
V gene: TRBV5-8
D gene: TRBD1
J gene: TRBJ2-7
CDR3 protein: CASSPEAGQGYEQYF
CDR3 DNA: TGTGCCAGCAGCCCGGAAGCGGGACAGGGCTACGAGCAGTACTTC

clone size: few
V gene: TRBV6-5
D gene: TRBD1
J gene: TRBJ2-1
CDR3 protein: CASSYSSRQGYNEQFF
CDR3 DNA: TGTGCCAGCAGTTACTCGTCGAGACAGGGCTACAATGAGCAGTTCTTC

clone size: few
V gene: TRBV29-1
D gene: TRBD2
J gene: TRBJ2-4
CDR3 protein: CSVESAGGQKNIQYF
CDR3 DNA: TGCAGCGTTGAGTCAGCGGGAGGCCAAAAAAACATTCAGTACTTC

clone size: -
V gene: TRBV5-1
D gene: -
J gene: TRBJ2-3
CDR3 protein: CASSDDIGKDTQYF
CDR3 DNA: TGCGCCAGCAGCGACGACATCGGCAAGGATACGCAGTATTTT

clone size: few
V gene: TRBV20-1
D gene: -
J gene: TRBJ1-6
CDR3 protein: CSARDVVFSPLHF
CDR3 DNA: TGCAGTGCTAGAGATGTAGTTTTTTCACCCCTCCACTTT

clone size: few
V gene: TRBV20-1
D gene: -
J gene: TRBJ1-6
CDR3 protein: CSASRGPNNSPLHF
CDR3 DNA: TGCAGTGCTAGCCGGGGGCCCAATAATTCACCCCTCCACTTT

clone size: -
V gene: TRBV20-1
D gene: -
J gene: TRBJ2-5
CDR3 protein: CSADAGAGQETQYF
CDR3 DNA: TGCAGTGCCGATGCGGGGGCAGGACAGGAGACCCAGTACTTC

clone size: -
V gene: TRBV29-1
D gene: -
J gene: TRBJ1-1
CDR3 protein: CSAQQGNTEAFF
CDR3 DNA: TGCAGCGCCCAACAGGGGAACACTGAAGCTTTCTTT

clone size: -
V gene: TRBV6-1
D gene: TRBD2
J gene: TRBJ2-5
CDR3 protein: CASARDYQSRETQYF
CDR3 DNA: TGTGCCAGCGCAAGGGACTATCAGTCTCGAGAGACCCAGTACTTC

clone size: -
V gene: TRBV5-1
D gene: TRBD2
J gene: TRBJ2-1
CDR3 protein: CASTVGTSKFF
CDR3 DNA: TGCGCCAGCACGGTCGGGACTAGTAAGTTCTTC

clone size: -
V gene: TRBV2
D gene: -
J gene: TRBJ2-7
CDR3 protein: CASSERLPLGTF
CDR3 DNA: TGTGCCAGCAGTGAACGTCTCCCCTTGGGTACTTTC

clone size: few
V gene: TRBV7-8
D gene: TRBD2
J gene: TRBJ2-1
CDR3 protein: CASREGPYNEQFF
CDR3 DNA: TGTGCCTCCAGGGAGGGACCTTACAATGAGCAGTTCTTC

clone size: -
V gene: TRBV20-1
D gene: -
J gene: TRBJ2-2
CDR3 protein: CSARRGDGELFF
CDR3 DNA: TGCAGTGCTAGACGAGGCGACGGGGAGCTGTTTTTT

clone size: -
V gene: TRBV9
D gene: -
J gene: TRBJ2-3
CDR3 protein: CASSVVGGTTDTQYF
CDR3 DNA: TGTGCCAGCAGCGTCGTGGGAGGCACCACAGATACGCAGTATTTT

clone size: -
V gene: TRBV4-2
D gene: TRBD1
J gene: TRBJ1-3
CDR3 protein: CASSQPGQKLNTIYF
CDR3 DNA: TGTGCCAGCAGCCAACCGGGACAGAAGTTAAACACCATATATTTT

clone size: -
V gene: TRBV5-1
D gene: -
J gene: TRBJ1-3
CDR3 protein: CASSLGGVYGNTIYF
CDR3 DNA: TGCGCCAGCAGCTTGGGAGGAGTCTACGGAAACACCATATATTTT

clone size: -
V gene: TRBV3-1
D gene: -
J gene: TRBJ1-5
CDR3 protein: CASSQVLGANQPQHF
CDR3 DNA: TGTGCCAGCAGCCAAGTGCTGGGGGCTAATCAGCCCCAGCATTTT

clone size: few
V gene: TRBV27
D gene: TRBD2
J gene: TRBJ2-2
CDR3 protein: CASSSLAGITGELFF
CDR3 DNA: TGTGCCAGCAGTTCACTAGCGGGAATCACCGGGGAGCTGTTTTTT

clone size: few
V gene: TRBV4-2
D gene: -
J gene: TRBJ2-7
CDR3 protein: CASSQEGAGSYEQYF
CDR3 DNA: TGTGCCAGCAGCCAAGAGGGAGCAGGGTCTTACGAGCAGTACTTC

clone size: many
V gene: TRBV5-5
D gene: -
J gene: TRBJ1-1
CDR3 protein: CASSIHSTAEAFF
CDR3 DNA: TGTGCCAGCAGCATACACTCGACAGCTGAAGCTTTCTTT

clone size: many
V gene: TRBV4-2
D gene: TRBD1
J gene: TRBJ2-7
CDR3 protein: CASGNRGYYEQYF
CDR3 DNA: TGTGCCAGCGGTAACAGGGGGTACTACGAGCAGTACTTC

clone size: few
V gene: TRBV2
D gene: TRBD2
J gene: TRBJ2-3
CDR3 protein: CASRGGRSSTDTQYF
CDR3 DNA: TGTGCCAGCAGGGGGGGGAGATCTAGCACAGATACGCAGTATTTT

clone size: -
V gene: TRBV3-1
D gene: -
J gene: TRBJ2-2
CDR3 protein: CASSQSRVNTGELFF
CDR3 DNA: TGTGCCAGCAGCCAATCGCGGGTGAACACCGGGGAGCTGTTTTTT

clone size: -
V gene: TRBV6-2/TRBV6-3
D gene: TRBD1
J gene: TRBJ2-5
CDR3 protein: CASSPGQALEYQETQYF
CDR3 DNA: TGTGCCAGCAGCCCGGGACAGGCATTAGAGTACCAAGAGACCCAGTACTTC

clone size: few
V gene: TRBV27
D gene: -
J gene: TRBJ2-3
CDR3 protein: CASRRIEADTQYF
CDR3 DNA: TGTGCCAGCAGGCGGATCGAGGCAGATACGCAGTATTTT

clone size: -
V gene: TRBV20-1
D gene: -
J gene: TRBJ1-4
CDR3 protein: CSARDGTPGSEKLFF
CDR3 DNA: TGCAGTGCTAGAGATGGGACCCCGGGGTCCGAAAAACTGTTTTTT

clone size: few
V gene: TRBV15
D gene: -
J gene: TRBJ1-2
CDR3 protein: CATSREAGLPGYTF
CDR3 DNA: TGTGCCACCAGCAGAGAGGCAGGACTTCCTGGCTACACCTTC